These 6 T cell receptor beta chains came from one sample sequenced in a study of cytomegalovirus exposure and HLA in healthy donors. Primers included in the PCR were 60 Vbeta and 13 Jbeta primers. The table came from immunoSEQ multiplex PCR; TCRdb's copy has only in-frame clones and leaves some out. The profile shows 150,000 or so clones, about 80% of them singletons. Sequenced sample: PBMCs. Receptors originate from a man aged 50 to 59 in good health and CMV-seropositive.

The table lists this clone with a count of one. The V and J genes are TRBV5-1 and TRBJ2-1, with D possibly being TRBD1 (5 bases). The length of the CDR3 is 15 residues. V was shortened by 3 bases and J by 4 bases, with 14 bases between the two germline ends. Germline CDR1 and CDR2: SGHRS and YFSETQ. CDR3 loop: CASSYMSGLYNEQFF. CDR3 coding DNA: TGCGCCAGCAGCTACATGTCAGGGCTGTACAATGAGCAGTTCTTC.

This sequence joins TRBV19 and TRBJ1-6; the match to TRBD1 covers 7 bases. The CDR3 extends over 18 amino acids. The V and J ends lost 5 bases and 0 bases, in that order; junction bases with no gene match: 10. The V gene's germline CDR1 is LNHDA and CDR2 SQIVND (reference sequence). The DNA of the CDR3 is TGTGCCAGTAGTGGAGGGGGACAGCCTAGCTCCTATAATTCACCCCTCCACTTT. Protein sequence: CASSGGGQPSSYNSPLHF.

The chain carries TRBV5-5 and TRBJ2-7, with 8 bases fitting TRBD1. V was clipped by 2 bases and J by 6 bases; unmatched bases: 7. Germline V CDR1 and CDR2: SGHKS, YYEKEE (reference sequence). The CDR3 has 14 residues. CDR3 DNA sequence: TGTGCCAGCAGCTTTAGCCAGGGGGCGCCCGAGCAGTACTTC. As protein: CASSFSQGAPEQYF.

The J gene is TRBJ2-7, the V gene TRBV4-1, with D unresolved. The germline V gene has CDR1 MGHRA and CDR2 YSYEKL. V lost 0 bases to trimming and J lost 2 bases, with 11 bases between them. The CDR3 consists of 15 residues. DNA for the CDR3: TGCGCCAGCAGCCAAGATCTTAGCCTGACCTACGAGCAGTACTTC. It codes for CASSQDLSLTYEQYF.

The chain combines TRBV18 with TRBJ1-5; D remains unclear. CDR1 KGHSH and CDR2 LQKENI come from the germline V gene. Trimming cost V 3 bases and J 1 base, with 13 bases left between them. There are 16 residues in the CDR3. The DNA of the CDR3 is TGTGCCAGCTCACCTACTAACCCGGCCAGCAATCAGCCCCAGCATTTT. It is translated as CASSPTNPASNQPQHF.

This clone was observed a single time. The V gene is TRBV28, the J gene TRBJ1-2, with a possible D match to TRBD1 (6 bases). The CDR3 has 15 residues. Trimming removed 2 bases at V and 3 bases at J, with 13 bases between. Germline V gene lookup returns CDR1 MDHEN and CDR2 SYDVKM. DNA for the CDR3: TGTGCCAGCAGTTTACACTCAGGGGTCTACTATGGCTACACCTTC. This translates into CASSLHSGVYYGYTF.